The present TCR beta chain was sequenced within a study of T cells in localized non-small cell lung cancer. Notes on the study in general: The appearance of a median roughly 61 of the top 100 tumor clones was seen in adjacent lung. Longer overall survival was associated with a higher density of T cells in the blood. Uninvolved neighboring lung showed the greatest T cell clonality, exceeding tumor.

Data came from immunoSEQ multiplex PCR; TCRdb stores just in-frame clones and leaves some out. The repertoire holds 41,000 or so clones, with 70% to 90% as singletons. The V and J ends lost 6 bases and 4 bases, in that order; junction bases with no gene match: 6. The CDR3 covers 14 residues. Germline V gene sequence: CDR1 SNHLY, CDR2 FYNNEI. Note on this clone: Its antigen is as yet unknown.

The TCR originated in a woman between 18 and 50 years old with stage III lung adenocarcinoma. Here the sequenced sample was peripheral blood, taken before any cancer treatment. The chain carries TRBV2 and TRBJ1-1, with 9 bases that match TRBD1. In DNA, the CDR3 is TGTGCCAGCAGGCGACAGGACAGGGGCACTGAAGCTTTCTTT. This codes for CASRRQDRGTEAFF.